This passage covers 20 T cell receptor beta chains from one sample sequenced in a study of blood T cell repertoires in COVID-19. Only in-frame clones appear in the TCRdb table, and some are missing; sequencing was by immunoSEQ multiplex PCR. The sample yields 290,000 or so clones, roughly 85% seen once. Source material: peripheral blood. The receptors stem from a man aged 45 to 65 with active or convalescent COVID-19.

The CDR3 sequence: CASSLVGTSVNEQFF. The CDR3 nucleotides are TGTGCCAGCAGCCTTGTGGGGACTAGCGTCAATGAGCAGTTCTTC. The chain joins TRBV7-3 to TRBJ2-1, with 10 nucleotides matching TRBD2. V was clipped by 5 bases and J by 6 bases; unmatched bases: 7. Germline V gene lookup returns CDR1 SGHTA and CDR2 FQGTGA. This CDR3 comprises 15 residues.

A few counts support this clone. This rearrangement joins TRBV14 to TRBJ2-6; D call uncertain. The CDR3 has 14 residues. Germline assignment: CDR1 SGHDN and CDR2 FVKESK. V was pared by 4 bases and J by 2 bases, with 6 bases between. As DNA, the CDR3 is TGTGCCAGCAGCCGTCAAACTGGGGCCAACGTCCTGACTTTC. This gives the protein CASSRQTGANVLTF.

The CDR3 coding sequence is TGTGCCAGCAGCTCCGGACTAGCGGGAGCGGATGAGCAGTTCTTC. As protein: CASSSGLAGADEQFF. V gene TRBV7-3 combines with J gene TRBJ2-1, with 13 nucleotides matching TRBD2. Per the germline V gene, CDR1 is SGHTA and CDR2 is FQGTGA. The CDR3 is made up of 15 amino acids. With V trimmed by 4 bases and J by 8 bases, 5 bases remained unmatched. The variable domain in full, with the rest retrieved from reference TRBV7-3 and TRBJ2-1, is GAGVSQTPSNKVTEKGKYVELRCDPISGHTALYWYRQSLGQGPEFLIYFQGTGAADDSGLPNDRFFAVRPEGSVSTLKIQRTERGDSAVYLCASSSGLAGADEQFFGPGTRLTVL.

The chain couples TRBV12-5 to TRBJ2-2, with D possibly matching TRBD1 (5 bases). Germline lookup yields CDR1 LGHNT and CDR2 FRNRAP. Trimming cost V 4 bases and J 2 bases, with 14 bases left between them. CDR3 size: 16 residues. The CDR3 loop reads CASGSTGYTNTGELFF. In DNA, the CDR3 is TGTGCTAGTGGTTCTACAGGTTATACTAACACCGGGGAGCTGTTTTTT.

The rearrangement uses TRBV19 and TRBJ1-2; D is unclear. Trimming cost V 6 bases and J 5 bases, with 19 bases left between them. CDR1 is LNHDA, CDR2 SQIVND, per germline (reference sequence). This CDR3 comprises 15 residues. The CDR3 DNA follows: TGTGCCAGTAGCTACATCCCGGCAGGCCCGTATGGCTACACCTTC. Translation gives CASSYIPAGPYGYTF. Using reference TRBV19 and TRBJ1-2 for the parts outside the CDR3, the full variable domain is DGGITQSPKYLFRKEGQNVTLSCEQNLNHDAMYWYRQDPGQGLRLIYYSQIVNDFQKGDIAEGYSVSREKKESFPLTVTSAQKNPTAFYLCASSYIPAGPYGYTFGSGTRLTVV.

This rearrangement joins TRBV7-3 to TRBJ2-1; 9 nucleotides match TRBD2. V shed 5 bases, J shed 8 bases, and the junction held 7 bases outside the gene matches. Looked up from germline, CDR1 is SGHTA and CDR2 is FQGTGA. The CDR3 is made up of 14 amino acids. CDR3 sequence: CASSALAGGYEQFF. The CDR3 DNA sequence: TGTGCCAGCAGCGCGCTCGCGGGAGGGTATGAGCAGTTCTTC.

This chain joins TRBV6-5 and TRBJ1-1; unclear D gene. V was pared by 3 bases and J by 1 base, with 9 bases between. The CDR3 spans 14 residues. CDR1 is MNHEY and CDR2 is SVGAGI in the germline V gene. The CDR3 DNA is TGTGCCAGCAGTTATGTTAACGGGAACACTGAAGCTTTCTTT. The encoded protein is CASSYVNGNTEAFF.

This clone was counted ten times or more. Other nucleotide sequences from this sample produce the same CDR3. The V and J genes are TRBV6-2 or TRBV6-3 and TRBJ1-2; tentatively, D is TRBD1 (6 bases). V was clipped by 5 bases and J by 7 bases, with 14 bases between them. Germline V lookup: CDR1 MNHEY, CDR2 SVGEGT. The CDR3 consists of 13 residues. The CDR3 protein is CASSPDSISGYTF. The DNA for the CDR3 is TGTGCCAGCAGTCCGGACAGTATATCTGGCTACACCTTC.

This clone was found once. The chain employs TRBV10-3 and TRBJ1-2; weak D call: TRBD1 (5 bases). The CDR3 is 14 residues long. Trimming shortened V by 3 bases and J by 0 bases, and 8 bases separated the two germline ends. Germline lookup yields CDR1 ENHRY and CDR2 SYGVKD. The CDR3 is CAISDDSSNYGYTF. The CDR3 DNA sequence: TGTGCCATCAGTGACGACAGCTCTAACTATGGCTACACCTTC.

V and J are TRBV21-1 and TRBJ2-7; TRBD1 is the table's D call, not checked against the DNA. TRBV21-1 represents a pseudogene. The CDR3 runs to 17 residues. CDR3 protein: CASSKGDRDSGLYEQYF. The CDR3 region has the DNA TGTGCCAGCAGCAAGGGAGACAGGGACTCTGGATTATACGAGCAGTACTTC.

The V gene is TRBV19, the J gene TRBJ2-3, with 7 bases matching TRBD2. CDR3 size: 16 residues. The ends lost 3 bases at V and 5 bases at J; junction bases unmatched: 11. CDR1 and CDR2 (germline): LNHDA, SQIVND (reference sequence). For the CDR3, the DNA is TGTGCCAGTAGTATCTCAGGCGGGAGTTTCGAAGATACGCAGTATTTT. It yields the protein CASSISGGSFEDTQYF.

The chain has TRBV4-3 and TRBJ2-5, with no clear D. V was pared by 1 base and J by 5 bases, with 14 bases between. The CDR3 loop spans 15 amino acids. CDR1 and CDR2 (germline): LGHNA, YSLEER. The CDR3 DNA reads TGCGCCAGCAGCCAAGGGCCGGGTAGCTGGGAGACCCAGTACTTC. Translating it yields CASSQGPGSWETQYF.

The genes are TRBV2 and TRBJ1-2, with D perhaps matching TRBD1 (5 bases). The CDR3 spans 12 residues. The V and J ends lost 2 bases and 7 bases respectively, with 8 bases between them. The germline V gene encodes CDR1 SNHLY and CDR2 FYNNEI. The CDR3 spells CASSEQGGGYTF. CDR3 DNA sequence: TGTGCCAGCAGTGAACAGGGAGGTGGCTACACCTTC.

The V and J genes are TRBV9 and TRBJ1-1; TRBD1 agrees at 10 bases. Losses at the gene ends were 1 base for V and 0 bases for J; bases not matched to a gene: 6. Germline V gene data show CDR1 as SGDLS and CDR2 as YYNGEE. The CDR3 contains 17 residues. In DNA, the CDR3 is TGTGCCAGCAGCGTATTAGGGGGACAGGGGATGAACACTGAAGCTTTCTTT. Residues: CASSVLGGQGMNTEAFF.

This rearrangement joins TRBV24-1 to TRBJ1-2, with D possibly TRBD1 on 6 matching bases. Trimming stripped 9 bases from V and 3 bases from J, with 10 bases between. Per germline, CDR1 KGHDR and CDR2 SFDVKD. This CDR3 has 12 residues. The CDR3 reads CATADRYYGYTF. The CDR3 bases are TGTGCCACCGCGGACAGATACTATGGCTACACCTTC.

This rearrangement joins TRBV5-5 to TRBJ1-1; perhaps TRBD1 as D (6 bases). V was trimmed by 3 bases and J by 3 bases, leaving 12 bases between them. Germline V lookup: CDR1 SGHKS, CDR2 YYEKEE (reference sequence). CDR3 length equals 14 residues. The CDR3, as DNA: TGTGCCAGCAGCTCGAGAGGGGGGGACACTGAAGCTTTCTTT. This translates into CASSSRGGDTEAFF.

The rearrangement uses TRBV7-2 and TRBJ1-1; 10 bases are a match to TRBD1. With V trimmed by 6 bases and J by 14 bases, 12 bases remained unmatched. CDR3 size: 13 residues. In germline, CDR1 is SGHTA, CDR2 FQGNSA. CDR3 coding DNA: TGTGCCAGCAGGATCCAGACAGGGGGCGATATCTTCTTT. Translating gives CASRIQTGGDIFF.

The chain couples TRBV6-5 to TRBJ1-4; 8 nucleotides line up with TRBD1. This CDR3 has 14 residues. V was clipped by 6 bases and J by 5 bases; unmatched bases: 5. CDR1 and CDR2 from the germline V gene are MNHEY and SVGAGI. DNA of the CDR3: TGTGCCAGCAGCACAGGGGGGGCAAATGAAAAACTGTTTTTT. Translation gives CASSTGGANEKLFF.

This clone was counted once. The J gene is TRBJ1-5, the V gene TRBV6-1; D is undetermined. The CDR3 loop spans 16 amino acids. The V and J ends lost 1 base and 0 bases respectively, with 10 bases between them. Germline V gene data show CDR1 as MNHNS and CDR2 as SASEGT. CDR3 bases: TGTGCCAGCAGTGAAGTGAGTTCCTATAGCAATCAGCCCCAGCATTTT. It yields the protein CASSEVSSYSNQPQHF.

The V gene is TRBV5-6, the J gene TRBJ2-1; 12 nucleotides agree with TRBD1. Germline values: CDR1 SGHDT, CDR2 YYEEEE. CDR3 length equals 15 residues. V lost 4 bases to trimming and J lost 6 bases; unmatched junction nucleotides: 5. As DNA, the CDR3 is TGTGCCAGCAGCGGGGACAGGGGGCTCAGCAATGAGCAGTTCTTC. Translating gives CASSGDRGLSNEQFF.